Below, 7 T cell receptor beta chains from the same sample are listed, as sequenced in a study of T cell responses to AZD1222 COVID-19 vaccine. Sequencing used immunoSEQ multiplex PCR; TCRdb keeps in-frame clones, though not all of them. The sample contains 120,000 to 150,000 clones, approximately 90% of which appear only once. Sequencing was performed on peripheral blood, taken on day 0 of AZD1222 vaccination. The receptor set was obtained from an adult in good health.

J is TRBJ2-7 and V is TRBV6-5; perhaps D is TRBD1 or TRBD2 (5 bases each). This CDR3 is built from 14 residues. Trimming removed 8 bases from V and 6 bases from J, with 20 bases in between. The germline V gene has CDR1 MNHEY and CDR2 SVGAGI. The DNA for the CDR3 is TGTGCCAGCCGCCGGGACCTAACCCTTCTCGAGCAGTACTTC. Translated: CASRRDLTLLEQYF.

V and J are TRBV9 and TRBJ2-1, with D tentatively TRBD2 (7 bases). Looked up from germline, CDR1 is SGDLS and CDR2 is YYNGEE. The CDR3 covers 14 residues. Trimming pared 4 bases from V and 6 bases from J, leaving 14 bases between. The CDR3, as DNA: TGTGCCAGCAGCAGGGGGACTACAGGCAATGAGCAGTTCTTC. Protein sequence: CASSRGTTGNEQFF. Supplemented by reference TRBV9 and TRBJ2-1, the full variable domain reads DSGVTQTPKHLITATGQRVTLRCSPRSGDLSVYWYQQSLDQGLQFLIQYYNGEERAKGNILERFSAQQFPDLHSELNLSSLELGDSALYFCASSRGTTGNEQFFGPGTRLTVL.

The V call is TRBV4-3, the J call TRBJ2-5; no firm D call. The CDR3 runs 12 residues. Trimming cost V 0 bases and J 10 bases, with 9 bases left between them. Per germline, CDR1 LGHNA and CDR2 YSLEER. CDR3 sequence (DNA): TGCGCCAGCAGCCAAGATAGGTATCTCCAGTACTTC. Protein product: CASSQDRYLQYF.

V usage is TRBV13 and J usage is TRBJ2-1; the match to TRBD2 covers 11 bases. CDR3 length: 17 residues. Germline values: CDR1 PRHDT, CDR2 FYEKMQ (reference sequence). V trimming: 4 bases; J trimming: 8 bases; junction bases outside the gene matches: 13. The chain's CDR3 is CASSYSRPSGRPYEQFF. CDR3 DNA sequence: TGTGCCAGCAGCTACAGTCGTCCTAGCGGGAGGCCCTATGAGCAGTTCTTC.

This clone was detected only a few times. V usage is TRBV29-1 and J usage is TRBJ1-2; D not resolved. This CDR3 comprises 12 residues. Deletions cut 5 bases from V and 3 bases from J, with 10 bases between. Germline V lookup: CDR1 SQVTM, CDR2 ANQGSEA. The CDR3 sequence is CSVYRTDYGYTF. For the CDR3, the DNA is TGCAGCGTTTATAGGACGGACTATGGCTACACCTTC.

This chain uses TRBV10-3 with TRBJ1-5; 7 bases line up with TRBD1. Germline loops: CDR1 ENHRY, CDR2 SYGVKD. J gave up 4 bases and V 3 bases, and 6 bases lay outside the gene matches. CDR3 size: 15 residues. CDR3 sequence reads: CAISDLRGMNQPQHF. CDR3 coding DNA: TGTGCCATCAGTGACCTCAGGGGGATGAATCAGCCCCAGCATTTT.

CDR3 sequence reads: CASSLGLAGNTDTQYF. CDR3 DNA sequence: TGCGCCAGCAGCTTAGGCCTAGCGGGAAACACAGATACGCAGTATTTT. The V gene is TRBV5-1, the J gene TRBJ2-3; 9 positions match TRBD2. Trimming removed 2 bases from V and 2 bases from J; junction bases left unmatched: 6. The CDR3 has 16 residues. The germline V gene has CDR1 SGHRS and CDR2 YFSETQ.